This T cell receptor (beta chain) is drawn from a study of blood T cell repertoires in COVID-19. TCRdb's table, derived via immunoSEQ multiplex PCR, lists solely in-frame clones and lacks some. The sample lists over 90,000 clones, approximately 89% occurring once. The CDR3 extends over 14 amino acids. J lost 3 bases, V lost 6 bases, and 6 bases had no gene match. Looked up from germline, CDR1 is MNHEY and CDR2 is SVGAGI. This clone was counted a single time. The source of this sequence is a human donor in a cohort sampled during active COVID-19. The chain links TRBV6-5 to TRBJ2-7, with 9 positions matching TRBD1. Sequenced: peripheral blood. The CDR3 region has the DNA TGTGCCAGCAGCCGACAGACAGGGGGCTACGAGCAGTACTTC. Encoded protein: CASSRQTGGYEQYF.